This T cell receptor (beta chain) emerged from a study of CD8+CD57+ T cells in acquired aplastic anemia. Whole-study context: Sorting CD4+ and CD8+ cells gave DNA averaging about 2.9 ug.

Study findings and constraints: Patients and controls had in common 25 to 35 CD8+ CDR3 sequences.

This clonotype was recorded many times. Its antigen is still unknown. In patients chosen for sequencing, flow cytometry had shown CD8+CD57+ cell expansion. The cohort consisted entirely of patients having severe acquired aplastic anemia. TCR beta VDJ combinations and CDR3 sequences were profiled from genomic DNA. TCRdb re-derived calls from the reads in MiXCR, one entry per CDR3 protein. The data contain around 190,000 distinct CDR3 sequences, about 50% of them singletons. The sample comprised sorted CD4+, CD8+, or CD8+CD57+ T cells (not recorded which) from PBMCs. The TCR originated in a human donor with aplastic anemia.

CDR3 in amino acids: CASSRQGTPYEQYF. The DNA for the CDR3 is TGTGCCAGCAGCCGACAGGGAACCCCCTACGAGCAGTACTTC. The V gene is TRBV3-1, the J gene TRBJ2-7; 7 positions match TRBD1. This CDR3 contains 14 residues. V gave up 4 bases and J gave up 2 bases; unmatched junction bases: 5. Germline V gives CDR1 LGHDT, CDR2 YNNKEL (reference sequence).